Listed below are T cell receptor beta chains from one sample, sequenced in a study of identical twins. TCRdb passed the 5' RACE reads through MiXCR, listing each CDR3 protein once. The table has fewer than 550,000 distinct CDR3 sequences, 13% to 15% seen once; the top ten hold roughly 0.44%. This sample was also put to use in a study of yellow fever vaccine responses in identical twins.

Sample: CD4+ T cells sorted from blood. Every receptor here comes from a woman aged 18 to 35 in good health. Each CDR3 is given with its conserved first and last residue. D genes are given only for firm matches. Clone size is stated in some rows and not others, as once, few, many or a class when expanded.

abundance	v_gene	d_gene	j_gene	CDR3nt	CDR3aa
-	TRBV12-3/TRBV12-4	-	TRBJ1-2	TGTGCCAGCAGTTTCGGGGGGTTCGGCTATGGCTACACCTTC	CASSFGGFGYGYTF
few	TRBV20-1	-	TRBJ2-3	TGCAGTGCTAGGTTGCGCACAGATACGCAGTATTTT	CSARLRTDTQYF
-	TRBV24-1	-	TRBJ2-4	TGTGCCACCAGTGAAGACAGAGCAGGAGTCGGAGCCAAAAACATTCAGTACTTC	CATSEDRAGVGAKNIQYF
-	TRBV28	TRBD2	TRBJ2-1	TGTGCCAGCAGTTCACCGGGACTAATAATTTACAATGAGCAGTTCTTC	CASSSPGLIIYNEQFF
few	TRBV6-1	TRBD1	TRBJ2-3	TGTGCCACAGGACAGGGGGACACAGATACGCAGTATTTT	CATGQGDTDTQYF
few	TRBV2	-	TRBJ2-7	TGTGCCAGCAGAGCGGGCGGTTTCGAGCAGTACTTC	CASRAGGFEQYF
-	TRBV7-8	-	TRBJ2-5	TGTGCCAGCAGCTCTATAAGGGCGGAGACCCAGTACTTC	CASSSIRAETQYF
-	TRBV28	-	TRBJ2-5	TGTGCCAGCAGAGAAAGTCCCCAGGGAAGACGAGAGACCCAGTACTTC	CASRESPQGRRETQYF
few	TRBV11-2	-	TRBJ2-2	TGTGCCTCCCTAAGGGGTGGCCAGGGTAACACCGGGGAGCTGTTTTTT	CASLRGGQGNTGELFF
-	TRBV6-1	-	TRBJ2-6	TGTGCCAGCAGTGACACAGGGTTTTCTGGGGCCAACGTCCTGACTTTC	CASSDTGFSGANVLTF
-	TRBV28	-	TRBJ2-7	TGTGCCAGCAGTTTACCTCTCGGGCTAGCGAGATCTTACGAGCAGTACTTC	CASSLPLGLARSYEQYF
many	TRBV6-1	-	TRBJ1-6	TGTGCCAGCAGTGACAGGGTCCTCTCACCCCTCCACTTT	CASSDRVLSPLHF
few	TRBV10-3	-	TRBJ1-6	TGTGCCATCAGCCCCGGGGACTCACCCCTCCACTTT	CAISPGDSPLHF
few	TRBV5-1	-	TRBJ2-3	TGCGCCAGCAGCTTGGCCGCAGGGGTGGATACAGATACGCAGTATTTT	CASSLAAGVDTDTQYF
-	TRBV4-1	TRBD1	TRBJ2-3	TGCGCCAGCAGCCAAGGGGGACAGGGGGCATGGGATACGCAGTATTTT	CASSQGGQGAWDTQYF
many	TRBV15	-	TRBJ2-3	TGTGCCACCAGCAGAGATCAAGAAATCTATACGCAGTATTTT	CATSRDQEIYTQYF
few	TRBV7-8	-	TRBJ2-1	TGTGCCAGCAGCTTAGGCTTTCTAAATGAGCAGTTCTTC	CASSLGFLNEQFF
many	TRBV4-2	TRBD2	TRBJ2-2	TGTGCCAGCAGCCGGGGAGGGCCCTCCCGAATTTTAGACACCGGGGAGCTGTTTTTT	CASSRGGPSRILDTGELFF
many	TRBV12-3/TRBV12-4	-	TRBJ1-4	TGTGCCAGCAGTCTACCATCCCCCTCCAGGAATGAAAAACTGTTTTTT	CASSLPSPSRNEKLFF
few	TRBV2	TRBD1	TRBJ1-2	TGTGCCAGCAGTGCAGGACAGGGGACCTATGGCTACACCTTC	CASSAGQGTYGYTF
-	TRBV6-1	-	TRBJ1-5	TGTGCCAGCAGTGAAGCCGGCAAATATCAGCCCCAGCATTTT	CASSEAGKYQPQHF
-	TRBV5-1	TRBD1	TRBJ2-3	TGCGCCAGCAGCTTGGCCGGTGGGACAGGGGGCGCAGATACGCAGTATTTT	CASSLAGGTGGADTQYF
few	TRBV5-1	TRBD2	TRBJ2-2	TGCGCCAGCAGCCCGGGACTAGGGGTCACCGGGGAGCTGTTTTTT	CASSPGLGVTGELFF
-	TRBV10-2	TRBD1	TRBJ2-2	TGCGCCAGCAGACAGGGGTCGTCGGTGTCCGGGGAGCTGTTTTTT	CASRQGSSVSGELFF
-	TRBV7-2	-	TRBJ2-5	TGTGCCAGCAGCATAGAACCCCCGGAGACCCAGTACTTC	CASSIEPPETQYF
few	TRBV25-1	TRBD2	TRBJ2-1	TGTGCCAGCAGTGGACTAGCGGGGGGGCGGGGTGAGCAGTTCTTC	CASSGLAGGRGEQFF
few	TRBV20-1	TRBD2	TRBJ2-2	TGCAGTGAGGCGGGAGTTCGGGAGGACACCGGGGAGCTGTTTTTT	CSEAGVREDTGELFF
-	TRBV12-3/TRBV12-4	-	TRBJ1-2	TGTGCCAGCAGTATAACCCTTAAGGGCTACACCTTC	CASSITLKGYTF
few	TRBV24-1	-	TRBJ2-3	TGTGCCACCAGTGGGACAGCTAGCACAGATACGCAGTATTTT	CATSGTASTDTQYF
once	TRBV5-1	TRBD2	TRBJ2-4	TGCGCCAGCAGCTTGAACTGGGCGGGAGGCAAAAACATTCAGTACTTC	CASSLNWAGGKNIQYF
-	TRBV6-2/TRBV6-3	-	TRBJ2-1	TGTGCCAGCAGTTACTCCCCCCAGTTCTTC	CASSYSPQFF
many	TRBV12-3/TRBV12-4	-	TRBJ2-6	TGTGCCAGCAGTTTCTCATCACTCAGCTCTGGGGCCAACGTCCTGACTTTC	CASSFSSLSSGANVLTF
-	TRBV7-9	-	TRBJ1-2	TGTGCCAGCAGCCCGCAGGGGACTGGCTACACCTTC	CASSPQGTGYTF
few	TRBV6-5	-	TRBJ2-2	TGTGCCAGCAGTTACTCGACCTTAACCGGGGAGCTGTTTTTT	CASSYSTLTGELFF
-	TRBV20-1	TRBD2	TRBJ2-3	TGCAGTGCTACTATCTTGGCGGGGGTGAGAGATACGCAGTATTTT	CSATILAGVRDTQYF
-	TRBV2	TRBD1	TRBJ2-1	TGTGCCAGCAGGGGGGACAGTTTCGTCTTC	CASRGDSFVF
-	TRBV5-1	TRBD2	TRBJ2-1	TGCGCCAGCAGCTCACGACTAGCGGGAGGGCCCTACAATGAGCAGTTCTTC	CASSSRLAGGPYNEQFF
few	TRBV13	TRBD1	TRBJ2-4	TGTGCCAGCAGCTTGGACAGGGGATACATTCAGTACTTC	CASSLDRGYIQYF
-	TRBV6-5	TRBD1	TRBJ1-6	TGTGCCAGCAGTTACTCGAGTACAGGGGGAAGGTCACCCCTCCACTTT	CASSYSSTGGRSPLHF
few	TRBV10-3	-	TRBJ2-2	TGTGCCATCAGTGATATGAACACCGGGGAGCTGTTTTTT	CAISDMNTGELFF
few	TRBV6-1	TRBD2	TRBJ2-3	TGTGCCAGCAACGAAAAAGGACTAGCGGGCCGCACAGATACGCAGTATTTT	CASNEKGLAGRTDTQYF
-	TRBV29-1	-	TRBJ2-5	TGCAGCGTCCCCGGGACTCCGACTTTAACCCAGTACTTC	CSVPGTPTLTQYF
-	TRBV7-6	-	TRBJ1-2	TGTGCCAGCAGCTTAGAGTTGGGGGTTGGCTACACCTTC	CASSLELGVGYTF
many	TRBV24-1	-	TRBJ2-1	TGTGCCACCAGTGATGCCAGCGAGCAGTTCTTC	CATSDASEQFF
many	TRBV12-3/TRBV12-4	-	TRBJ2-2	TGTGCCAGCAGTTTGAGGACGGGTAACACCGGGGAGCTGTTTTTT	CASSLRTGNTGELFF